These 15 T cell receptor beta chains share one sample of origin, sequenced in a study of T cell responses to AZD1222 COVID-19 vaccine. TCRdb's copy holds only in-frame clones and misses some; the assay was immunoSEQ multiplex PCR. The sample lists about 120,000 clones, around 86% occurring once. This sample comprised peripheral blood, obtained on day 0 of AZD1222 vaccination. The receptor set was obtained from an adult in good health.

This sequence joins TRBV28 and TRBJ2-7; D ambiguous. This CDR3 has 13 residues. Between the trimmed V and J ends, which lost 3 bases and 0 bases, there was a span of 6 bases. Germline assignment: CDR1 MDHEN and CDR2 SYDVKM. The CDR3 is CASSFGFSYEQYF. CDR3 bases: TGTGCCAGCAGTTTTGGGTTCTCCTACGAGCAGTACTTC.

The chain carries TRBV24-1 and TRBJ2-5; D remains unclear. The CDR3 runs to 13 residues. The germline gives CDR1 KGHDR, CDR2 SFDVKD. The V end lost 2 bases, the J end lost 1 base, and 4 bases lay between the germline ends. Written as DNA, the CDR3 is TGTGCCACCAGTGATTCGGTCCAAGAGACCCAGTACTTC. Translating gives CATSDSVQETQYF.

CDR3 amino acids: CAIRELAGRTDTQYF. In DNA, the CDR3 is TGTGCCATCAGAGAGCTAGCGGGGCGCACAGATACGCAGTATTTT. The chain joins TRBV10-3 to TRBJ2-3; 9 bases align to TRBD2. The length of the CDR3 is 15 residues. Germline CDR1 reads ENHRY; CDR2 reads SYGVKD. Germline trimming cut 6 bases from V and 1 base from J; bases unmatched to any gene: 5.

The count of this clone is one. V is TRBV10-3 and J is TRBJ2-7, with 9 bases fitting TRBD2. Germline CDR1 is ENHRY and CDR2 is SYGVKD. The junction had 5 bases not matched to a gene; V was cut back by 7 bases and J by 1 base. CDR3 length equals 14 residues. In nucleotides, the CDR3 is TGTGCCATCAAAGCGGGAGGTGGGTCCTACGAGCAGTACTTC. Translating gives CAIKAGGGSYEQYF.

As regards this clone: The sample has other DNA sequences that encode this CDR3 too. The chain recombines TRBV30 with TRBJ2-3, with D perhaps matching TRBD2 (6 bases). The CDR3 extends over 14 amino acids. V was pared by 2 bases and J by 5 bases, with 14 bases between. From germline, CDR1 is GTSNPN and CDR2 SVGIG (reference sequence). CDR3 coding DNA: TGTGCCTGGAGTCCGGGGGATAGTCGAGATACGCAGTATTTT. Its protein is CAWSPGDSRDTQYF. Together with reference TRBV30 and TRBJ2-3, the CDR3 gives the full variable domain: SQTIHQWPATLVQPVGSPLSLECTVEGTSNPNLYWYRQAAGRGLQLLFYSVGIGQISSEVPQNLSASRPQDRQFILSSKKLLLSDSGFYLCAWSPGDSRDTQYFGPGTRLTVL.

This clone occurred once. The CDR3 loop is CASSPFQGFDQPQHF. The CDR3 DNA is TGTGCCAGCTCACCCTTCCAGGGTTTTGATCAGCCCCAGCATTTT. V is TRBV18 and J is TRBJ1-5; a possible D gene is TRBD1 (5 bases). The germline CDR1 and CDR2 sequences are KGHSH and LQKENI. The V end lost 3 bases, the J end lost 5 bases, and 14 bases lay between the germline ends. The CDR3 is made up of 15 amino acids. Together with reference TRBV18 and TRBJ1-5, the CDR3 gives the full variable domain: NAGVMQNPRHLVRRRGQEARLRCSPMKGHSHVYWYRQLPEEGLKFMVYLQKENIIDESGMPKERFSAEFPKEGPSILRIQQVVRGDSAAYFCASSPFQGFDQPQHFGDGTRLSIL.

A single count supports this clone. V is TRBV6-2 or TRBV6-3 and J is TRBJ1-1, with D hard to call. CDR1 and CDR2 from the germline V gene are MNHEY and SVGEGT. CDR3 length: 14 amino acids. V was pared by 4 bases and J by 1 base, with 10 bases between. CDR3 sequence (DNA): TGTGCCAGCAGTTTCGATGTAACGAACACTGAAGCTTTCTTT. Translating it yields CASSFDVTNTEAFF.

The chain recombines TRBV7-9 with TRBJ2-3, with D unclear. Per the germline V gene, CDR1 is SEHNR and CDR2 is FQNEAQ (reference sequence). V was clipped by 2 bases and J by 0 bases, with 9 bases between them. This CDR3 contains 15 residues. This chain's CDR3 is CASSLSVISTDTQYF. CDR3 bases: TGTGCCAGCAGCTTATCGGTGATTAGCACAGATACGCAGTATTTT.

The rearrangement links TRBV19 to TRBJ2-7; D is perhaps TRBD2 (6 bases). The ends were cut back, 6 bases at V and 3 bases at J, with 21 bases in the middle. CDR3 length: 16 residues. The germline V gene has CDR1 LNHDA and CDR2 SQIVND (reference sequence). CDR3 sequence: CASSHRLGGTGYEQYF. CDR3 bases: TGTGCCAGTAGCCATAGATTGGGCGGGACGGGCTACGAGCAGTACTTC. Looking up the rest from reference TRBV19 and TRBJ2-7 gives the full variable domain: DGGITQSPKYLFRKEGQNVTLSCEQNLNHDAMYWYRQDPGQGLRLIYYSQIVNDFQKGDIAEGYSVSREKKESFPLTVTSAQKNPTAFYLCASSHRLGGTGYEQYFGPGTRLTVT.

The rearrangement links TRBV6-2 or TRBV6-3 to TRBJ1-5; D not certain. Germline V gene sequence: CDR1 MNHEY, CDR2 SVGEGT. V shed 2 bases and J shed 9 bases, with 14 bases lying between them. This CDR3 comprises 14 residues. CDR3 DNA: TGTGCCAGCAGTTACAGTGCAGGAAGGCGGCCCCAGCATTTT. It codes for CASSYSAGRRPQHF.

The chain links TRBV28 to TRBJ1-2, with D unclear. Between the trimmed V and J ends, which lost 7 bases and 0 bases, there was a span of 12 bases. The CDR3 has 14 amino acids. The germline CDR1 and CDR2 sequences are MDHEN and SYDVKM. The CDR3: CASNYKGSNYGYTF. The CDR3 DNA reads TGTGCCAGCAACTACAAAGGTTCTAACTATGGCTACACCTTC.

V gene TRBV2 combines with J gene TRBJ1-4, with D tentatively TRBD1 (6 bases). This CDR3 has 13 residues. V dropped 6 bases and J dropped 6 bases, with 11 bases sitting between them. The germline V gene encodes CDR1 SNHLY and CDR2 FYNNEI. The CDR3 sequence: CASSSGEYEKLFF. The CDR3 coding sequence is TGTGCCAGCAGCTCAGGGGAATATGAAAAACTGTTTTTT. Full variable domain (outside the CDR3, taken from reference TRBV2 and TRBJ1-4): EPEVTQTPSHQVTQMGQEVILRCVPISNHLYFYWYRQILGQKVEFLVSFYNNEISEKSEIFDDQFSVERPDGSNFTLKIRSTKLEDSAMYFCASSSGEYEKLFFGSGTQLSVL.

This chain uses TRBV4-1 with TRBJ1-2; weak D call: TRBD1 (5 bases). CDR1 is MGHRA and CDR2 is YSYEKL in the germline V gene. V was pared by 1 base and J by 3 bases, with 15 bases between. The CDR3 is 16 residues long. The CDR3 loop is CASSQVGTGRDYGYTF. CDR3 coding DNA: TGCGCCAGCAGCCAAGTGGGGACGGGCCGGGACTATGGCTACACCTTC.

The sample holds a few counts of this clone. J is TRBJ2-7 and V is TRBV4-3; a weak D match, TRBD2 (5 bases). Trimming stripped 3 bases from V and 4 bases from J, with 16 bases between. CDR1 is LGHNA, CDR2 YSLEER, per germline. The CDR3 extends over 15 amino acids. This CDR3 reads CASSQRVLEGYEQYF. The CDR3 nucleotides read TGCGCCAGCAGCCAGAGGGTGCTTGAGGGTTACGAGCAGTACTTC.

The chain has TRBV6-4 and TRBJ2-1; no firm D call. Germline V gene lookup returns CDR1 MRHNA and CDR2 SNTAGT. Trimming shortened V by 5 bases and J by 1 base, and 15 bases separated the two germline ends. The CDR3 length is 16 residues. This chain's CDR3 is CASSSSSAGSYNEQFF. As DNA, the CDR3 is TGTGCCAGCAGTTCTTCCTCTGCTGGGTCCTACAATGAGCAGTTCTTC.